This T cell receptor (beta chain) was found in a study of OX40 agonist ivuxolimab in advanced cancers. Some background on the complete study: Ivuxolimab was an agonistic, fully human IgG2 monoclonal antibody directed against OX40 (CD134), a costimulatory receptor. In the dose-escalation cohort, approximately 82% of patients were male, and the mean age was around 60 years, with a range of about 20 to 90. Intravenous ivuxolimab was administered to patients every 2 weeks at six dose levels: 0.01, 0.1, 0.3, 1.5, 3 and 10 mg/kg. Prior anti-PD-1, anti-PD-L1 or anti-CTLA-4 therapy was permitted, and checkpoint inhibitors had been received by about 36% of dose-escalation patients. The point of sequencing TCRbeta in the periphery was to test whether ivuxolimab changed TCR sequence diversity and drove clonal T-cell expansion. Of the approximately 54 dose-escalation patients, hepatocellular carcinoma was present in approximately 20, melanoma in around 15, renal cell carcinoma in 9 and head and neck cancer in 9. Partial responses occurred in three dose-escalation patients, of whom one had hepatocellular carcinoma and two had cutaneous melanoma. The paper reports the monotherapy dose-escalation portion (N of about 52 patients) of the phase I ivuxolimab trial. Beyond this particular receptor, the publication reports: Clonal expansion of both CD4+ and CD8+ blood T cells was observed from baseline to week 6 at doses 0.1 to 3.0 mg/kg. After ivuxolimab, more expanded clones were found on average in CD8+ T cells than in CD4+ T cells. Partial responders in the 0.1-3.0 mg/kg groups had among the lowest normalized peripheral clonal expansion, especially among CD8+ T cells. Antigen specificity was not determined for the clonally expanded peripheral T cells. Low levels of normalized T-cell clonal expansion were also seen in some patients who did not respond.

For sequencing of the TCRbeta CDR3 region, genomic DNA was extracted from the sorted cells. The immunoSEQ Assay was used for sequencing of TCRbeta CDR3 regions. TCRdb re-hosts the immuneACCESS table, in-frame sequences only. Its copies lack some clones; in the studies checked, an unresolved V gene accounts for under half of them, and the cause for the rest is not known. Here the sample has approximately 92,000 clones; under 85% occur a single time. Together, the top ten hold around 5% of the sample. Patients with a history of autoimmune disease or receiving systemic immunosuppression were excluded from the trial. Peripheral blood for TCR sequencing was collected from all dose cohorts at baseline, on cycle 4 day 1, and on cycle 7 day 1. Samples were obtained from an open-label, multicenter, first-in-human phase I dose-escalation trial of ivuxolimab. Adults with locally advanced or metastatic melanoma, renal cell carcinoma, hepatocellular carcinoma or head and neck squamous cell carcinoma were enrolled in the trial. Before TCR sequencing, CD4+ and CD8+ T cells were separately sorted from peripheral blood.

The CDR3 spans 15 residues, from the cysteine through the phenylalanine. Of all the DNA, just the CDR3 is kept, 45 bases in frame from base 1. The CDR1 and CDR2 encoded by the germline V gene (reference sequence) are LNHDA and SQIVND. Trimming takes 8 bases from V and 0 bases from J, and the germline ends sit 14 bases apart. A remark on this clone: Its antigen is still unknown. One base away there is no much larger clone; base qualities are not given.

The origin of this receptor is an adult with an advanced solid tumor such as melanoma, head and neck, liver or kidney cancer. The sequence is built from TRBV19 and TRBJ1-3, with no reliable assignment of the D segment. The specimen was CD4+ or CD8+ T cells sorted from blood, collected in a trial of the OX40 agonist ivuxolimab. The bases are TGTGCCAGTGTATTACGGCCGCTCTCTGGAAACACCATATATTTT. This translates into CASVLRPLSGNTIYF. Full variable domain (CDR3 extended with the reference TRBV19 and TRBJ1-3 proteins): DGGITQSPKYLFRKEGQNVTLSCEQNLNHDAMYWYRQDPGQGLRLIYYSQIVNDFQKGDIAEGYSVSREKKESFPLTVTSAQKNPTAFYLCASVLRPLSGNTIYFGEGSWLTVV.